The sequence of this T cell receptor beta chain was determined in a study of blood T cell repertoires in COVID-19. Overall study context: Specimens from acute and convalescent COVID-19 originated in the United States, Italy and Spain. The analysed material was cDNA or gDNA that came from T cells, B-cell-depleted T cells, or PBMCs.

Study processing details: The assay estimated nucleated cells by amplifying reference gene primers. TCRdb keeps only in-frame clones here, not all; method: immunoSEQ multiplex PCR. V, J and clone size are those of that table, while D and trimming were read from the DNA. The table includes tens of thousands of clones, roughly nine tenths detected once. Germline loops: CDR1 SGHDT, CDR2 YYEEEE. The CDR3 has 14 residues. Unmatched junction bases numbered 5, after V lost 2 bases and J lost 5 bases. This clone has more than one count but fewer than ten. The V and J genes are TRBV5-6 and TRBJ2-7; 9 bases line up with TRBD1. The sequencing sample was made of peripheral blood. The receptor was isolated from a man in his sixties with acute or convalescent COVID-19. The CDR3 loop reads CASSLPGQGNEQYF. CDR3 in DNA: TGTGCCAGCAGCTTACCGGGACAGGGCAACGAGCAGTACTTC.